These 2 T cell receptor beta chains were sequenced from one sample in a study of blood T cell repertoires in COVID-19. Here immunoSEQ multiplex PCR was the method, and the copy in TCRdb shows in-frame clones only, minus some. Among tens of thousands of clones listed, around 90% were seen once. Sequenced sample: peripheral blood. These receptor sequences come from a woman at least 80 years old with active COVID-19.

The V gene is TRBV27, the J gene TRBJ1-6; a weak D match, TRBD1 (6 bases). Germline CDR1 MNHEY, CDR2 SMNVEV (reference sequence). This CDR3 is 15 amino acids long. V was shortened by 6 bases and J by 9 bases, with 18 bases between the two germline ends. The CDR3 bases are TGTGCCAGCAGGGACAGCGCTGGCCTGGGTTCACCCCTCCACTTT. Protein product: CASRDSAGLGSPLHF.

The table lists this clone with a count of one. The rearrangement joins TRBV11-1 to TRBJ2-7; D gene uncertain. Trimming took 5 bases from V and 3 from J, leaving 14 bases between them. Germline CDR1 reads SGHAT; CDR2 reads FQDESV (reference sequence). This CDR3 comprises 14 residues. The CDR3 spells CASSPSLPGYEQYF. The CDR3 DNA sequence: TGTGCCAGCAGCCCTTCCCTGCCCGGCTACGAGCAGTACTTC.